This entry features one T cell receptor (beta chain) sequence. Its antigen remains unidentified. Per-base qualities were not stored, and no clone one base away is much larger. The germline V gene (reference sequence) supplies CDR1 WNHNN and CDR2 SYGVQD. The cysteine opens and the phenylalanine closes a CDR3 of 15 amino acids. The only DNA kept is the CDR3, 45 bases in frame from the first base. Germline trimming: 7 bases from V, 8 bases from J; junction bases outside gene matches: 16. This sample was taken from a study of T cell changes during pregnancy in multiple sclerosis (dated by TCRdb to between 2018 and 2020). Turning to the overall study: In women with multiple sclerosis, the researchers looked at how the T cell repertoire shifted as pregnancy progressed.

Library generation was performed with the immunoSEQ multiplex PCR assay. The source is immuneACCESS, and TCRdb retained only in-frame sequences with V and J called. Part of the clones is not carried over; for the studies checked, unresolved V genes explain less than half of this, and the remainder is unexplained. Present in this sample are tens of thousands of clones, 92% of which were seen just once. The biggest ten clones account for around 2.8% of the sample. Sample: peripheral blood, taken in the second trimester of pregnancy. The source of this sequence is a female donor in good health, enrolled as a control in a pregnancy study. Recombination joined TRBV10-1 with TRBJ1-2; 7 of the junction bases match TRBD1. The nucleotide sequence is TGCGCCAGCATTTTTTTGGGACAGACCCCGAAGGGCTACACCTTC. This encodes CASIFLGQTPKGYTF.